This T cell receptor beta chain was documented in a study of T-cell reconstitution after alpha-beta-depleted transplantation in children. Study results and caveats: Day-60 TCRbeta diversity that was high in some patients was derived from surviving recipient T cells and thymic progenitors. The study reportedly traced alpha-beta T cells about two months after transplant to several hundred expanded graft clones.

In its sample, this clonotype was seen a few times. Its antigen is still unknown. Preparation of the TCRbeta library was carried out with unique molecular identifiers. TCRdb passed the PCR reads through MiXCR, listing each CDR3 protein once. The data show approximately 430,000 distinct CDR3 sequences, with roughly 17% seen just once and about 32% held by the top ten. The CDR3 spans 15 residues. V gave up 3 bases and J gave up 6 bases, with 14 bases separating them. CDR1 and CDR2 (germline): KGHDR, SFDVKD. The TCR comes from a boy under three years old who had a stem cell transplant for Wiskott-Aldrich syndrome, so the T cells may come from the graft donor. Sequencing was performed on PBMCs, mostly from graft donor cells, taken 360 days after TCRalphabeta/CD19-depleted stem cell transplant. V gene TRBV24-1 combines with J gene TRBJ2-1; the D is unclear. The CDR3 loop reads CATSDPDPGGNEQFF. The CDR3 DNA is TGTGCCACCAGTGATCCAGATCCGGGTGGCAATGAGCAGTTCTTC.